The present entry profiles one T cell receptor (beta chain) with its context. The data were produced by immunoSEQ multiplex PCR, yet TCRdb's version contains in-frame clones alone and is incomplete. The sample includes about 44,000 clones, about nine tenths seen only once; the top ten take approximately 0.67%. The CDR3 has 16 residues. The junction had 13 bases not matched to a gene; V was cut back by 5 bases and J by 6 bases. Germline lookup yields CDR1 MDHEN and CDR2 SYDVKM. The data originate from a study of T cell changes during pregnancy in multiple sclerosis. The sequence was obtained from a female donor with multiple sclerosis, enrolled in a pregnancy study. The genes are TRBV28 and TRBJ2-7; 10 bases fit TRBD2. The sequenced sample was CD4+ T cells from peripheral blood mononuclear cells, obtained in the first trimester of pregnancy. The CDR3 sequence is CASSRTSGVPLSEQYF. The CDR3 coding sequence is TGTGCCAGCAGTCGGACTAGCGGAGTTCCTCTCTCCGAGCAGTACTTC. Combining the CDR3 with reference TRBV28 and TRBJ2-7 gives the whole variable domain DVKVTQSSRYLVKRTGEKVFLECVQDMDHENMFWYRQDPGLGLRLIYFSYDVKMKEKGDIPEGYSVSREKKERFSLILESASTNQTSMYLCASSRTSGVPLSEQYFGPGTRLTVT.